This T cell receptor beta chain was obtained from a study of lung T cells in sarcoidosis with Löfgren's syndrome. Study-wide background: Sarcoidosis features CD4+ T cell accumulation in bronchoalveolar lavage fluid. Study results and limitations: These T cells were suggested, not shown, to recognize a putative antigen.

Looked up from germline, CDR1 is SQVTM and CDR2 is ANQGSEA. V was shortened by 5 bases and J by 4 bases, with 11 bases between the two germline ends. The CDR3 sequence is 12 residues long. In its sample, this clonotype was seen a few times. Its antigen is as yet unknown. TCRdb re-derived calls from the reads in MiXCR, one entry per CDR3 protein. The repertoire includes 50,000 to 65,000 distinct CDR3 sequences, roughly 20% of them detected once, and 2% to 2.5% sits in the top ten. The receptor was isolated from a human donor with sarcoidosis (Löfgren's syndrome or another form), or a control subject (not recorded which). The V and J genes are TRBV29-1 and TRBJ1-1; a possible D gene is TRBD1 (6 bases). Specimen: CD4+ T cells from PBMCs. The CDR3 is CSVNRVSTEAFF. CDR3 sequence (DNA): TGCAGCGTTAACAGGGTAAGCACTGAAGCTTTCTTT.